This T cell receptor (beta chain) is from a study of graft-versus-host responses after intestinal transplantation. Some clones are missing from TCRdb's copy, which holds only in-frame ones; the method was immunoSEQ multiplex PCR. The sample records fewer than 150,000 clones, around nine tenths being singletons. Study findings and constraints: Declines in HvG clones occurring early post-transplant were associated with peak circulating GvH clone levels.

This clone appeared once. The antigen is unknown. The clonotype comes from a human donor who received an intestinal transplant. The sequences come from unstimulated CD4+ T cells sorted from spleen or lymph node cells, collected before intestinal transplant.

The CDR3 spells CASSLDRDEYEQYF. CDR3 coding DNA: TGCGCCAGCAGTCTTGACCGGGACGAATACGAGCAGTACTTC. This chain links TRBV23-1 with TRBJ2-7; D could derive from TRBD1 or TRBD2 (5 bases each). TRBV23-1 is annotated as an ORF whose role is uncertain. The CDR3 extends over 14 amino acids. Trimming pared 4 bases from V and 4 bases from J, leaving 14 bases between.